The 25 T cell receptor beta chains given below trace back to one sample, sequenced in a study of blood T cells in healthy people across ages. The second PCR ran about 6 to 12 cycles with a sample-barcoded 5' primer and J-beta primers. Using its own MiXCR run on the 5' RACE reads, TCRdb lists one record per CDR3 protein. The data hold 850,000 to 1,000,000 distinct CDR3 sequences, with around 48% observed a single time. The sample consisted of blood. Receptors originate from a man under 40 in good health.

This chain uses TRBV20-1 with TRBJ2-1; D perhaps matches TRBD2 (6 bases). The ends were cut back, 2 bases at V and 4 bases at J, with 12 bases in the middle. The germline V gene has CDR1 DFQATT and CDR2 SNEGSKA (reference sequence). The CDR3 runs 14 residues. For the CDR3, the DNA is TGCAGTGCTAGAATGCCGACTAGTTACAATGAGCAGTTCTTC. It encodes CSARMPTSYNEQFF.

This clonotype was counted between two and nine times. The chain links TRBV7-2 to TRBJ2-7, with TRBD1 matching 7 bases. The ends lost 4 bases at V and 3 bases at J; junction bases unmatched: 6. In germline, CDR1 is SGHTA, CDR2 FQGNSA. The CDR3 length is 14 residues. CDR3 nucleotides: TGTGCCAGCAGCTCCTACGGACAGGTCTACGAGCAGTACTTC. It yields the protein CASSSYGQVYEQYF. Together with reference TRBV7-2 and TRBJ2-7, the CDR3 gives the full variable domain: GAGVSQSPSNKVTEKGKDVELRCDPISGHTALYWYRQSLGQGLEFLIYFQGNSAPDKSGLPSDRFSAERTGGSVSTLTIQRTQQEDSAVYLCASSSYGQVYEQYFGPGTRLTVT.

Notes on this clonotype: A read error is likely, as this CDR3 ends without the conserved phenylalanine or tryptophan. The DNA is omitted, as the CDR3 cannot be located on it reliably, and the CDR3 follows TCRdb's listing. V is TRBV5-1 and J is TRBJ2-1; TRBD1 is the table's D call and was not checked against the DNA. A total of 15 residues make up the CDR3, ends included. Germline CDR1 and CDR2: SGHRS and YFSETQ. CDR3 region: CASSAPRAGGYTFGS.

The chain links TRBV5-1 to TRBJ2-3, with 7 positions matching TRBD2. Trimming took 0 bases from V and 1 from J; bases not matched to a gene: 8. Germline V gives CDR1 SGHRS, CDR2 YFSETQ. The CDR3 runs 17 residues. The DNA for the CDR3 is TGCGCCAGCAGCTTGGCTCCCAGCGGGACCCGCACAGATACGCAGTATTTT. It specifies CASSLAPSGTRTDTQYF.

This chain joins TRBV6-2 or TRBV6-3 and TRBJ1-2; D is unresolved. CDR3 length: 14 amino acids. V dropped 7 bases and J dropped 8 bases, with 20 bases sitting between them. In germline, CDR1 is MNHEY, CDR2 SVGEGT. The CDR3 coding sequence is TGTGCCAGCAATACGGACGGAAAACTTTGGGGCTACACCTTC. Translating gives CASNTDGKLWGYTF.

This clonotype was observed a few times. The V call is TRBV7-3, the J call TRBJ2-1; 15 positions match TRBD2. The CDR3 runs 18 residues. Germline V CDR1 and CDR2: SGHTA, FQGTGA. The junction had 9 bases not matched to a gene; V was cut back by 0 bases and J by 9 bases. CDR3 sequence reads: CASSLTRTSGGDKGEQFF. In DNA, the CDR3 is TGTGCCAGCAGCTTAACTCGGACTAGCGGGGGGGATAAGGGTGAGCAGTTCTTC.

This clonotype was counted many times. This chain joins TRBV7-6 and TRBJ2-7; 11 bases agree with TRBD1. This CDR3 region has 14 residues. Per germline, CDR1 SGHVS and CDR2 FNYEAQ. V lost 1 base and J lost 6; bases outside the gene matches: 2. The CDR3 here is CASSLGTGGSEQYF. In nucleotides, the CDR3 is TGTGCCAGCAGCTTAGGGACAGGGGGCAGCGAGCAGTACTTC.

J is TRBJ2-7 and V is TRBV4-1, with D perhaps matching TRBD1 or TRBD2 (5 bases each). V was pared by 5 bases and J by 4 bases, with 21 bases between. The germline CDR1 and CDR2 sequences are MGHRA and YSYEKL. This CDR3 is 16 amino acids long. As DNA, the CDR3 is TGCGCCAGCAGCGACCTTGCCGGGACCCCCAGGTACGAGCAGTACTTC. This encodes CASSDLAGTPRYEQYF.

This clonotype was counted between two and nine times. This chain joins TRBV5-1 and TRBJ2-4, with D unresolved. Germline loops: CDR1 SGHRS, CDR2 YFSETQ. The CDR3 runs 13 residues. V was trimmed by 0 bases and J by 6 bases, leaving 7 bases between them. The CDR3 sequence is CASSLGTLNIQYF. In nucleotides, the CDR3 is TGCGCCAGCAGCTTGGGGACCCTAAACATTCAGTACTTC.

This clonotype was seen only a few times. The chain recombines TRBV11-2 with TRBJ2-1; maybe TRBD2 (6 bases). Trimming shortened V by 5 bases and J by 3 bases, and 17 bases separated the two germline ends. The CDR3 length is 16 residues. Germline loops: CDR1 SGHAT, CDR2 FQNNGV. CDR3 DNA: TGTGCCAGCAGCCCCCCGGGCCACGGGAGCTACAATGAGCAGTTCTTC. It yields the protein CASSPPGHGSYNEQFF.

The CDR3 is CASSLRGGLRGYEQYF. Here the CDR3 DNA reads TGTGCCAGCAGTTTGAGGGGGGGACTACGAGGCTACGAGCAGTACTTC. The V call is TRBV2, the J call TRBJ2-7, with a possible D match to TRBD2 (7 bases). This CDR3 contains 16 residues. Between the trimmed V and J ends, which lost 5 bases and 3 bases, there was a span of 20 bases. CDR1 and CDR2 (germline): SNHLY, FYNNEI.

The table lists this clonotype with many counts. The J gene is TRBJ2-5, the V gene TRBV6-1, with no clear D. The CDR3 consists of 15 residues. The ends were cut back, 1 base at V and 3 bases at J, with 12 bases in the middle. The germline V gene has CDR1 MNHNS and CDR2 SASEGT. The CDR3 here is CASSEERVTKETQYF. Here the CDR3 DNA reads TGTGCCAGCAGTGAAGAACGGGTGACCAAAGAGACCCAGTACTTC.

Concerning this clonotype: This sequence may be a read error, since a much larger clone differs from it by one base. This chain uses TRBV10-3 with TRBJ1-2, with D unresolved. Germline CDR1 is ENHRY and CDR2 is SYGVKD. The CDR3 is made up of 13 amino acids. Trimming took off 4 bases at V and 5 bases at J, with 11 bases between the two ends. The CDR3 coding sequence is TGTGCCATCAGTGGCGGAGGGTTGTATGGCTACACCTTC. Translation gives CAISGGGLYGYTF.

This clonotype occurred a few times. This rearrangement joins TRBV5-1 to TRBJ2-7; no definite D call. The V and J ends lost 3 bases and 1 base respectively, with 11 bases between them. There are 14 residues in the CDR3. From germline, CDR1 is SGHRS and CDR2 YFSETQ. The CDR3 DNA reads TGCGCCAGCAGCTCTCGGCAGAATTCCTACGAGCAGTACTTC. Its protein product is CASSSRQNSYEQYF. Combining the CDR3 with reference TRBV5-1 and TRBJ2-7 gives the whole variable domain KAGVTQTPRYLIKTRGQQVTLSCSPISGHRSVSWYQQTPGQGLQFLFEYFSETQRNKGNFPGRFSGRQFSNSRSEMNVSTLELGDSALYLCASSSRQNSYEQYFGPGTRLTVT.

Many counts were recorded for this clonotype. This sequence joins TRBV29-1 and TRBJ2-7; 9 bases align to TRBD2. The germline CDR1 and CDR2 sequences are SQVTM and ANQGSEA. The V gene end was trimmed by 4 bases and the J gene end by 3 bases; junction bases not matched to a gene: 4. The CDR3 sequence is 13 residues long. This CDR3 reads CSVVLAGSYEQYF. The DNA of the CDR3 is TGCAGCGTTGTCCTAGCGGGGAGCTACGAGCAGTACTTC.

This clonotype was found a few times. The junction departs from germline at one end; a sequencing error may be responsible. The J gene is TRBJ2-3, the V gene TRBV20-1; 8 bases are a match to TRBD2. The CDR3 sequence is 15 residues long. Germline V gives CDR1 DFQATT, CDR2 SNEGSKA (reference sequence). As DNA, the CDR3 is TGCAGTGCTAGCCAACTAGCGGATATTACAGATAAGCAGTATTTT. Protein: CSASQLADITDKQYF.

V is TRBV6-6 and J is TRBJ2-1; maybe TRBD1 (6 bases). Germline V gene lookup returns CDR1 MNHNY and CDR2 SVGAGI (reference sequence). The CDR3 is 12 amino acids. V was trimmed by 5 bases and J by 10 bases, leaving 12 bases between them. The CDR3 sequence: CASSRWGPEQFF. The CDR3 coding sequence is TGTGCCAGCAGTCGTTGGGGGCCGGAGCAGTTCTTC.

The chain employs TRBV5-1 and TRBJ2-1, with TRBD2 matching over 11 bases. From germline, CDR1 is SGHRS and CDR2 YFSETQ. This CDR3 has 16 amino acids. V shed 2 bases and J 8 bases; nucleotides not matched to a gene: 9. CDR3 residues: CASSLSASGGIYEQFF. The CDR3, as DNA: TGCGCCAGCAGCTTAAGTGCTAGCGGGGGGATCTATGAGCAGTTCTTC.

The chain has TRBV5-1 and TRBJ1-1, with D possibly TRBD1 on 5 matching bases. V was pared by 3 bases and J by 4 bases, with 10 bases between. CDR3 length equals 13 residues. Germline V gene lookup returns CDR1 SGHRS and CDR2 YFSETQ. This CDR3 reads CASSWQGSTEAFF. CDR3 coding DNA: TGCGCCAGCAGCTGGCAGGGTAGCACTGAAGCTTTCTTT.

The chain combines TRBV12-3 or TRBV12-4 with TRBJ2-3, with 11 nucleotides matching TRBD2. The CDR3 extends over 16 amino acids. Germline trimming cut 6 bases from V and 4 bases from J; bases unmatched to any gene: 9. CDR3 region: CASSRLAGSSADTQYF. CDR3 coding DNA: TGTGCCAGCAGCCGACTAGCGGGGAGTAGCGCAGATACGCAGTATTTT.

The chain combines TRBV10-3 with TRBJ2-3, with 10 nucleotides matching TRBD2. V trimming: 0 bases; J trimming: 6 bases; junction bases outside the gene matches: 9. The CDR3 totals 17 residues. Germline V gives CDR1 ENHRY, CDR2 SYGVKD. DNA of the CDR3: TGTGCCATCAGTGAGTCGGTAGCGGGGGGCCCGAGGGATACGCAGTATTTT. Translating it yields CAISESVAGGPRDTQYF.

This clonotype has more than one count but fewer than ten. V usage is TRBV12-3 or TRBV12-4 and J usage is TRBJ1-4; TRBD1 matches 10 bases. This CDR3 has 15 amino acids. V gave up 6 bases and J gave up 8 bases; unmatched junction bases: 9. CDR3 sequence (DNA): TGTGCCAGCAGAACCCAGGACAGGGGGATGGAAAAACTGTTTTTT. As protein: CASRTQDRGMEKLFF.

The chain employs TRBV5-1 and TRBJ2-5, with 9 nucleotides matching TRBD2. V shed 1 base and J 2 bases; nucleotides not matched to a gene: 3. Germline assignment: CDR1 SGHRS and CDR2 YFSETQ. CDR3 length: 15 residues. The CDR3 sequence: CASSLLGLAQETQYF. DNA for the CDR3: TGCGCCAGCAGCTTGCTGGGACTAGCACAAGAGACCCAGTACTTC.

The CDR3 DNA is TGTGCCAGCAGTTGGGGACAGACAAACACCGGGGAGCTGTTTTTT. Amino acid sequence: CASSWGQTNTGELFF. The chain couples TRBV6-6 to TRBJ2-2; 7 nucleotides agree with TRBD1. Losses at the gene ends were 4 bases for V and 2 bases for J; bases not matched to a gene: 4. The CDR3 sequence is 15 residues long. Germline V gene lookup returns CDR1 MNHNY and CDR2 SVGAGI (reference sequence).

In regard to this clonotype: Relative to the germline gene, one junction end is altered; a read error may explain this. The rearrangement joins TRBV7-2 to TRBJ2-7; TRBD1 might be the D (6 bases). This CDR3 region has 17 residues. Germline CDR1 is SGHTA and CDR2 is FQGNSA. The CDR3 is CASSLRPSDSVSYEQSF. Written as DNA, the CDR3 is TGTGCCAGCAGCTTAAGGCCCTCGGACAGCGTCTCCTACGAGCAGTCCTTC.